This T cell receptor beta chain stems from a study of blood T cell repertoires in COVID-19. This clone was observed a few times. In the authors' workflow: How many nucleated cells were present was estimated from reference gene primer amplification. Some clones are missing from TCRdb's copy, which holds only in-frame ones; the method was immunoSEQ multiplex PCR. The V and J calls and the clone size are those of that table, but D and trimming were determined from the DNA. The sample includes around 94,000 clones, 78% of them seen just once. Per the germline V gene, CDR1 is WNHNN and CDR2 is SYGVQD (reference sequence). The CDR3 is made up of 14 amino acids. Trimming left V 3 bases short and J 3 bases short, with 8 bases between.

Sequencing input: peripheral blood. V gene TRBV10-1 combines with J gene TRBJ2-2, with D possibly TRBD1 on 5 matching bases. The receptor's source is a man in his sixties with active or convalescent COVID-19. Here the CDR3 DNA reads TGCGCCAGCAGTGATGACAGTTACACCGGGGAGCTGTTTTTT. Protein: CASSDDSYTGELFF.